What follows is one T cell receptor (beta chain) and its context. Its antigen is not known. The data derive from a study of T cell responses to AZD1222 COVID-19 vaccine. General study findings and limits: Recipients of two AZD1222 doses showed rising Spike-specific TCR breadth and depth.

The CDR3 spans 11 residues. V gave up 6 bases and J gave up 4 bases, with 5 bases separating them. Assay: immunoSEQ multiplex PCR; the TCRdb copy retains only in-frame clones and omits some. The table shows about 78,000 clones, with 90% occurring only once. The sequences come from peripheral blood, collected 28 days after the second AZD1222 dose. The receptor was isolated from an adult who received the AZD1222 COVID-19 vaccine. The chain joins TRBV12-3 or TRBV12-4 to TRBJ2-3, with D hard to call. The CDR3 region has the DNA TGTGCCAGCAGCCGGTCAGATACGCAGTATTTT. Translation: CASSRSDTQYF.